This passage covers 15 T cell receptor beta chains from one sample sequenced in a study of Ad26.COV2.S vaccination and SARS-CoV-2 variants. The protocol was immunoSEQ multiplex PCR, while the TCRdb copy is restricted to in-frame clones and leaves out a portion. The table includes about 680,000 clones, 70% to 90% detected once. The treatment: some 20 received Ad26.COV2.S at low or high dose, single or two shots; 5 received placebo; per-sample allocation not given. The samples were gathered on day 63 after the first injection of vaccine or placebo. Here the sequenced sample was peripheral blood, taken in a trial of Ad26.COV2.S vaccine versus placebo. These receptors were obtained from a person aged 18-65 years who received the Ad26.COV2.S COVID-19 vaccine or a placebo.

This chain uses TRBV18 with TRBJ2-2, with 7 bases aligning to TRBD2. Per the germline V gene, CDR1 is KGHSH and CDR2 is LQKENI. Trimming cost V 2 bases and J 0 bases; bases outside gene matches: 9. CDR3 length: 18 residues. The chain's CDR3 is CASSPIAAGDANTGELFF. CDR3 sequence (DNA): TGTGCCAGCTCACCAATCGCGGCGGGGGATGCGAACACCGGGGAGCTGTTTTTT.

This clone was seen more than once but under ten times. The same CDR3 can be traced to other DNA sequences in this sample. The genes are TRBV6-5 and TRBJ1-2; D remains unclear. The CDR3 spans 13 residues. The V end was cut by 5 bases, the J end by 2 bases, with 9 bases between. Germline V CDR1 and CDR2: MNHEY, SVGAGI. CDR3 nucleotide sequence: TGTGCCAGCAGTCGTACAGTAAACTATGGCTACACCTTC. It yields the protein CASSRTVNYGYTF.

V and J are TRBV24-1 and TRBJ1-1; the D gene is possibly TRBD1 (5 bases). Germline lookup yields CDR1 KGHDR and CDR2 SFDVKD. The CDR3 has 13 residues. Trimming removed 9 bases from V and 5 bases from J, with 15 bases in between. CDR3 sequence reads: CATRLGVGTEAFF. The CDR3 DNA is TGTGCCACCCGGCTGGGGGTAGGTACTGAAGCTTTCTTT.

The chain links TRBV7-2 to TRBJ2-5; perhaps TRBD1 as D (6 bases). CDR3 length: 15 amino acids. Trimming removed 2 bases from V and 5 bases from J, with 15 bases in between. The germline CDR1 and CDR2 sequences are SGHTA and FQGNSA. CDR3 sequence reads: CASSLLGTSWETQYF. For the CDR3, the DNA is TGTGCCAGCAGCTTATTAGGGACATCCTGGGAGACCCAGTACTTC.

This chain links TRBV10-1 with TRBJ2-2, with D perhaps being TRBD1 or TRBD2 (6 bases each). This CDR3 has 17 residues. V shed 3 bases and J shed 5 bases, with 19 bases lying between them. Germline V lookup: CDR1 WNHNN, CDR2 SYGVQD (reference sequence). The CDR3 loop reads CASSDSGEASETGELFF. The CDR3 bases are TGCGCCAGCAGTGATTCAGGGGAGGCCTCCGAAACCGGGGAGCTGTTTTTT.

The chain joins TRBV7-9 to TRBJ1-1; tentatively, D is TRBD1 (6 bases). V lost 1 base and J lost 5, with 11 bases in between. This CDR3 contains 14 residues. Per germline, CDR1 SEHNR and CDR2 FQNEAQ (reference sequence). The CDR3 here is CASSLGGGRTEAFF. In nucleotides, the CDR3 is TGTGCCAGCAGCTTAGGAGGGGGGCGGACTGAAGCTTTCTTT.

V and J are TRBV30 and TRBJ1-6; unclear D gene. The CDR3 extends over 16 amino acids. Trimming shortened V by 4 bases and J by 7 bases, and 20 bases separated the two germline ends. The germline CDR1 and CDR2 sequences are GTSNPN and SVGIG (reference sequence). CDR3 sequence (DNA): TGTGCCTGGAACTTCCGACGGGAAAGGGTGAATTCACCCCTCCACTTT. Residues: CAWNFRRERVNSPLHF. The full variable domain, rest sourced from reference TRBV30 and TRBJ1-6, is SQTIHQWPATLVQPVGSPLSLECTVEGTSNPNLYWYRQAAGRGLQLLFYSVGIGQISSEVPQNLSASRPQDRQFILSSKKLLLSDSGFYLCAWNFRRERVNSPLHFGNGTRLTVT.

A remark on this clone: Other DNA sequences in this specimen translate into the identical CDR3. V and J are TRBV7-9 and TRBJ1-2; D remains ambiguous. The V gene lost 1 base and the J gene lost 2 bases, with 5 bases spanning the gap. Per germline, CDR1 SEHNR and CDR2 FQNEAQ (reference sequence). CDR3 length: 13 residues. Here the CDR3 reads CASSLVGNYGYTF. In nucleotides, the CDR3 is TGTGCCAGCAGCTTAGTAGGGAACTATGGCTACACCTTC.

The DNA for the CDR3 is TGTGCCAGCAGCAAGAACACTGAAGCTTTCTTT. Its protein product is CASSKNTEAFF. This chain connects TRBV9 to TRBJ1-1; D is ambiguous. The CDR3 contains 11 residues. Germline-derived CDR1 and CDR2 are SGDLS and YYNGEE. Trimming cost V 4 bases and J 1 base, with 2 bases left between them.

The V call is TRBV16, the J call TRBJ1-2; D unresolved. Germline V gene data show CDR1 as KGHSY and CDR2 as FQNENV. The CDR3 length is 15 residues. The ends were cut back, 0 bases at V and 6 bases at J, with 14 bases in the middle. CDR3: CASSQSRTARDGYTF. The CDR3 bases are TGTGCCAGCAGCCAATCCAGGACGGCAAGGGATGGCTACACCTTC. Full variable domain (outside the CDR3, taken from reference TRBV16 and TRBJ1-2): GEEVAQTPKHLVRGEGQKAKLYCAPIKGHSYVFWYQQVLKNEFKFLISFQNENVFDETGMPKERFSAKCLPNSPCSLEIQATKLEDSAVYFCASSQSRTARDGYTFGSGTRLTVV.

V and J are TRBV5-1 and TRBJ2-7; 10 bases are shared with TRBD2. Looked up from germline, CDR1 is SGHRS and CDR2 is YFSETQ. The CDR3 runs to 13 residues. Trimming cost V 5 bases and J 4 bases; bases outside gene matches: 3. CDR3 sequence reads: CASSTSGVYEQYF. DNA for the CDR3: TGCGCCAGCAGTACTAGCGGGGTATACGAGCAGTACTTC.

The chain uses TRBV20-1 and TRBJ2-1; no firm D call. The CDR3 extends over 11 amino acids. The germline V and J ends were trimmed by 1 base and 4 bases, with 2 bases remaining between them. Per the germline V gene, CDR1 is DFQATT and CDR2 is SNEGSKA (reference sequence). The CDR3 DNA reads as TGCAGTGCTAGAGTATACAATGAGCAGTTCTTC. Protein: CSARVYNEQFF.

This clone has just one count. The CDR3 nucleotides are TGTGCCAGCAGCCCGGGACAGTCGAGCTCTGGGGCCAACGTCCTGACTTTC. Protein sequence: CASSPGQSSSGANVLTF. The chain employs TRBV3-1 (or the pseudogene TRBV3-2) and TRBJ2-6, with TRBD1 matching 7 bases. Germline V gives CDR1 LGHDT, CDR2 YNNKEL (reference sequence). This CDR3 has 17 amino acids. Trimming removed 4 bases from V and 0 bases from J; junction bases left unmatched: 6.

The chain links TRBV27 to TRBJ1-6, with D perhaps TRBD1 (5 bases). The V gene lost 2 bases and the J gene lost 7 bases, with 15 bases spanning the gap. CDR3 length: 16 amino acids. Germline V gene lookup returns CDR1 MNHEY and CDR2 SMNVEV (reference sequence). The CDR3 region has the DNA TGTGCCAGCAGTTTACTAGGGGTATTGACCAATTCACCCCTCCACTTT. Translating it yields CASSLLGVLTNSPLHF.

The J gene is TRBJ1-1, the V gene TRBV30, with D perhaps matching TRBD1 (5 bases). V was pared by 4 bases and J by 3 bases, with 12 bases between. Germline loops: CDR1 GTSNPN, CDR2 SVGIG (reference sequence). The CDR3 has 13 residues. As DNA, the CDR3 is TGTGCCTGGATTACCAGGGAACACACTGAAGCTTTCTTT. Protein: CAWITREHTEAFF.